Shown below are 31 T cell receptor beta chains from a single sample sequenced in a study of cytomegalovirus exposure and HLA in healthy donors. PCR primers comprised 60 Vbeta and 13 Jbeta primers. Measured with immunoSEQ multiplex PCR; TCRdb has only the in-frame clones, and not every one. This sample yields hundreds of thousands of clones, of which more than 55% are seen a single time; approximately 2.3% belongs to the top ten. Sequenced material: PBMCs. The receptor set was obtained from a female donor in good health and CMV-seronegative.

V and J are TRBV6-5 and TRBJ2-5, with TRBD2 matching 7 bases. The CDR3 consists of 13 residues. V trimming: 0 bases; J trimming: 8 bases; junction bases outside the gene matches: 3. Germline V gene lookup returns CDR1 MNHEY and CDR2 SVGAGI. CDR3 sequence reads: CASSYSGEGTQYF. The CDR3 coding sequence is TGTGCCAGCAGTTACTCGGGGGAGGGTACCCAGTACTTC.

The V gene is TRBV7-2, the J gene TRBJ2-3; 8 bases are shared with TRBD2. This CDR3 contains 15 residues. Germline trimming cut 5 bases from V and 4 bases from J; bases unmatched to any gene: 8. CDR1 is SGHTA and CDR2 is FQGNSA in the germline V gene. The DNA of the CDR3 is TGTGCCAGCAGCGCTTACGGACTAGCATCAGATACGCAGTATTTT. Protein: CASSAYGLASDTQYF.

This clone was observed a single time. One end of the junction does not line up with germline, which may come from a read error. The chain carries TRBV9 and TRBJ2-7, with 13 bases fitting TRBD2. Germline V gene lookup returns CDR1 SGDLS and CDR2 YYNGEE. This CDR3 has 15 residues. The CDR3 sequence is CASIVGLAGVYEQYF. The CDR3, as DNA: TGTGCCAGCATCGTAGGACTAGCGGGAGTCTACGAGCAGTACTTC.

This chain connects TRBV7-9 to TRBJ2-7; D might be TRBD1 (5 bases). This CDR3 is built from 16 residues. With 5 bases removed from V and 0 bases from J, the gap between germline ends came to 17 bases. Germline V gene lookup returns CDR1 SEHNR and CDR2 FQNEAQ (reference sequence). CDR3 in amino acids: CASSHTSGGHSYEQYF. CDR3 coding DNA: TGTGCCAGCAGCCATACGTCTGGCGGACACTCCTACGAGCAGTACTTC.

The V and J genes are TRBV13 and TRBJ2-7; 8 nucleotides match TRBD2. After removal of 7 bases from V and 4 bases from J, the junction contained 12 bases not matched to a gene. The germline V gene encodes CDR1 PRHDT and CDR2 FYEKMQ (reference sequence). This CDR3 contains 15 residues. The CDR3 sequence: CASTPAIAGKYEQYF. CDR3 nucleotide sequence: TGTGCCAGCACCCCCGCCATAGCGGGAAAATACGAGCAGTACTTC.

This chain connects TRBV27 to TRBJ2-3; maybe TRBD2 (6 bases). In germline, CDR1 is MNHEY, CDR2 SMNVEV (reference sequence). Trimming pared 5 bases from V and 0 bases from J, leaving 15 bases between. The length of the CDR3 is 16 residues. Here the CDR3 DNA reads TGTGCCAGCAGTCCCCCTTGGCGGGGAAGCACAGATACGCAGTATTTT. It translates to CASSPPWRGSTDTQYF.

This clone was picked up one time. The chain employs TRBV6-6 and TRBJ1-1; D unclear. The CDR3 length is 13 residues. Germline V gene lookup returns CDR1 MNHNY and CDR2 SVGAGI (reference sequence). V gave up 4 bases and J gave up 0 bases, with 6 bases separating them. The CDR3, as DNA: TGTGCCAGCAGTTTCTCCTTGAACACTGAAGCTTTCTTT. Protein product: CASSFSLNTEAFF.

The rearrangement links TRBV13 to TRBJ2-5, with 12 positions matching TRBD2. This CDR3 contains 15 residues. V trimming: 5 bases; J trimming: 5 bases; junction bases outside the gene matches: 6. CDR1 PRHDT and CDR2 FYEKMQ come from the germline V gene (reference sequence). The DNA for the CDR3 is TGTGCCAGCAGCCCCCCACTAGCGGGAGGTGAGACCCAGTACTTC. Protein: CASSPPLAGGETQYF.

The chain is built from TRBV7-8 and TRBJ2-7; D unresolved. The CDR3 runs to 14 residues. Looked up from germline, CDR1 is SGHVS and CDR2 is FQNEAQ. V dropped 1 base and J dropped 0 bases, with 7 bases sitting between them. The CDR3 here is CASSLGASSYEQYF. Written as DNA, the CDR3 is TGTGCCAGCAGCTTAGGTGCGAGCTCCTACGAGCAGTACTTC.

The genes are TRBV27 and TRBJ2-7; 7 nucleotides align to TRBD1. The V gene's germline CDR1 is MNHEY and CDR2 SMNVEV (reference sequence). The CDR3 is made up of 16 amino acids. V lost 3 bases and J lost 3; bases outside the gene matches: 11. In DNA, the CDR3 is TGTGCCAGCAGTTTTAATAGCTTCACAGGGGACTACGAGCAGTACTTC. This codes for CASSFNSFTGDYEQYF.

The rearrangement joins TRBV2 to TRBJ2-1; 7 nucleotides agree with TRBD2. From germline, CDR1 is SNHLY and CDR2 FYNNEI. V gave up 1 base and J gave up 2 bases; unmatched junction bases: 8. The CDR3 loop spans 17 amino acids. The CDR3 sequence: CASSEEGSGNTYNEQFF. The CDR3 nucleotides read TGTGCCAGCAGTGAAGAGGGAAGCGGGAATACCTACAATGAGCAGTTCTTC.

The V and J genes are TRBV11-1 and TRBJ2-3; 9 positions agree with TRBD2. There are 18 residues in the CDR3. The germline gives CDR1 SGHAT, CDR2 FQDESV (reference sequence). The junction had 14 bases not matched to a gene; V was cut back by 5 bases and J by 2 bases. The chain's CDR3 is CASSKARGASGATDTQYF. The DNA of the CDR3 is TGTGCCAGCAGCAAGGCACGGGGGGCTAGCGGGGCCACAGATACGCAGTATTTT.

The table lists this clone with a few counts. This sequence joins TRBV5-1 and TRBJ1-1; the D is unclear. CDR3 size: 15 residues. The germline V gene encodes CDR1 SGHRS and CDR2 YFSETQ. V was shortened by 4 bases and J by 0 bases, with 13 bases between the two germline ends. In nucleotides, the CDR3 is TGCGCCAGCAGCACCCGGGGAGACATGAACACTGAAGCTTTCTTT. Encoded protein: CASSTRGDMNTEAFF.

A word on this clone: The junction and the germline gene differ at one end; a read error may be behind it. V gene TRBV28 combines with J gene TRBJ2-5; 8 bases match TRBD1. Germline V gives CDR1 MDHEN, CDR2 SYDVKM. This CDR3 comprises 12 residues. The CDR3 sequence is CASSRGTGTGDF. The CDR3 coding sequence is TGTGCCAGCAGTCGAGGGACCGGGACAGGCGACTTC.

This chain connects TRBV4-2 to TRBJ2-1; 13 bases fit TRBD2. V was clipped by 3 bases and J by 5 bases; unmatched bases: 7. CDR3 length: 17 residues. The germline gives CDR1 LGHNA, CDR2 YNFKEQ. CDR3 bases: TGTGCCAGCAGCCACAGTAGAGGACTAGCGGGAGACAATGAGCAGTTCTTC. It is translated as CASSHSRGLAGDNEQFF.

The J gene is TRBJ2-7, the V gene TRBV9; D is possibly TRBD2 (6 bases). This CDR3 region has 16 residues. Per germline, CDR1 SGDLS and CDR2 YYNGEE. Trimming left V 3 bases short and J 1 base short, with 17 bases between. The CDR3: CASSGGGGLVSYEQYF. DNA for the CDR3: TGTGCCAGCAGCGGGGGAGGTGGGCTAGTATCCTACGAGCAGTACTTC. Combining the CDR3 with reference TRBV9 and TRBJ2-7 gives the whole variable domain DSGVTQTPKHLITATGQRVTLRCSPRSGDLSVYWYQQSLDQGLQFLIQYYNGEERAKGNILERFSAQQFPDLHSELNLSSLELGDSALYFCASSGGGGLVSYEQYFGPGTRLTVT.

Here the CDR3 DNA reads TGTGCCAGCAGGACCGGGACAGGGACCTCACCCCTCCACTTT. Translating gives CASRTGTGTSPLHF. This chain links TRBV6-6 with TRBJ1-6, with TRBD1 identical over 9 bases. CDR3 length equals 14 residues. Germline loops: CDR1 MNHNY, CDR2 SVGAGI (reference sequence). J gave up 10 bases and V 6 bases, and 7 bases lay outside the gene matches.

The V gene is TRBV27, the J gene TRBJ2-5; 9 bases match TRBD1. The better agreement between TRBJ2-7 and the DNA end casts doubt on the J call. The CDR3 runs to 13 residues. Germline lookup yields CDR1 MNHEY and CDR2 SMNVEV (reference sequence). The CDR3 DNA follows: TGTGCCAGCTTCACGACAGGGGGCTACGAGCAGTACTTC. Protein sequence: CASFTTGGYEQYF.

The rearrangement uses TRBV19 and TRBJ1-1, with D perhaps TRBD1 (6 bases). This CDR3 spans 13 amino acids. The germline CDR1 and CDR2 sequences are LNHDA and SQIVND (reference sequence). V was clipped by 5 bases and J by 3 bases, with 10 bases between them. CDR3 protein: CASSLRQDTEAFF. The CDR3 coding sequence is TGTGCCAGTAGTCTCCGACAGGACACTGAAGCTTTCTTT.

The table lists this clone with a few counts. The gene calls are TRBV12-1 and TRBJ2-1; the table gives TRBD2 as D, unverified against the DNA. TRBV12-1 is a known pseudogene. This CDR3 region has 18 residues. The CDR3 nucleotides read TGTGCCAGCAGCTTTGAATGGGTTGGGGCGGGGTGCTACAATGAGCAGTTCTTC. Translating it yields CASSFEWVGAGCYNEQFF.

This clone was seen a handful of times. The rearrangement joins TRBV4-2 to TRBJ2-1; 11 bases fit TRBD2. J was trimmed by 5 bases and V by 6 bases; bases with no gene match: 3. Germline-derived CDR1 and CDR2 are LGHNA and YNFKEQ. The CDR3 runs 14 residues. CDR3 in amino acids: CASRTGLADNEQFF. The CDR3 nucleotides are TGTGCCAGCAGGACGGGACTAGCGGACAATGAGCAGTTCTTC.

The chain has TRBV5-1 and TRBJ2-7; the match to TRBD2 covers 9 bases. The germline CDR1 and CDR2 sequences are SGHRS and YFSETQ. V lost 0 bases to trimming and J lost 4 bases; unmatched junction nucleotides: 5. The CDR3 runs 15 residues. CDR3 sequence (DNA): TGCGCCAGCAGCTTGGGGTTAGCGGGAGATTACGAGCAGTACTTC. This gives the protein CASSLGLAGDYEQYF.

This chain connects TRBV7-6 to TRBJ2-1; no clear D. The CDR3 is 13 residues long. V was shortened by 4 bases and J by 10 bases, with 14 bases between the two germline ends. Germline V CDR1 and CDR2: SGHVS, FNYEAQ. In DNA, the CDR3 is TGTGCCAGCAGCTCCACCCTAGAAATAGAGCAGTTCTTC. This translates into CASSSTLEIEQFF.

The chain carries TRBV7-2 and TRBJ2-2; maybe TRBD2 (5 bases). CDR1 is SGHTA and CDR2 is FQGNSA in the germline V gene. V was pared by 2 bases and J by 7 bases, with 11 bases between. This CDR3 contains 14 residues. The CDR3: CASSLFRDLGELFF. DNA of the CDR3: TGTGCCAGCAGCTTATTTCGGGATCTCGGGGAGCTGTTTTTT.

This clone was found a few times. The V call is TRBV28, the J call TRBJ1-3, with D unresolved. Germline CDR1 is MDHEN and CDR2 is SYDVKM. The CDR3 spans 15 residues. Trimming pared 3 bases from V and 0 bases from J, leaving 9 bases between. The CDR3 spells CASSFQTPSGNTIYF. The CDR3 DNA is TGTGCCAGCAGTTTCCAGACACCCTCTGGAAACACCATATATTTT.

The CDR3 spells CASSTPLAGGPVNEQFF. In DNA form, the CDR3 reads TGTGCCAGCAGCACGCCTCTAGCGGGAGGGCCTGTGAATGAGCAGTTCTTC. The chain joins TRBV21-1 to TRBJ2-1; TRBD2 is the table's D call, not checked against the DNA. TRBV21-1 is labeled a pseudogene. The CDR3 contains 17 residues.

The chain joins TRBV6-1 to TRBJ1-1, with a possible D match to TRBD1 (5 bases). V was pared by 4 bases and J by 1 base, with 10 bases between. CDR1 MNHNS and CDR2 SASEGT come from the germline V gene. The CDR3 sequence is 14 residues long. CDR3 nucleotides: TGTGCCAGCAGTGTGGGCAGGGCGAACACTGAAGCTTTCTTT. This encodes CASSVGRANTEAFF.

The rearrangement joins TRBV11-2 to TRBJ2-7, with a possible D match to TRBD1 (6 bases). Germline V gene data show CDR1 as SGHAT and CDR2 as FQNNGV. The CDR3 length is 15 residues. Trimming removed 0 bases from V and 1 base from J, with 10 bases in between. CDR3 nucleotide sequence: TGTGCCAGCAGCTTAGAAAGAGGGGGTTCCTACGAGCAGTACTTC. Amino acid sequence: CASSLERGGSYEQYF.

This clone was picked up one time. V and J are TRBV6-4 and TRBJ1-1, with D perhaps matching TRBD1 (5 bases). The CDR3 totals 14 residues. The V end lost 7 bases, the J end lost 6 bases, and 18 bases lay between the germline ends. Per germline, CDR1 MRHNA and CDR2 SNTAGT. The DNA of the CDR3 is TGTGCCAGCAATAGGGGACTCCTTGACCCTGAAGCTTTCTTT. Its translation is CASNRGLLDPEAFF.

This chain joins TRBV5-5 and TRBJ1-2, with D uncertain. CDR1 SGHKS and CDR2 YYEKEE come from the germline V gene (reference sequence). The CDR3 length is 13 residues. V was pared by 2 bases and J by 1 base, with 6 bases between. The CDR3 loop is CASSFRVNYGYTF. The CDR3 coding sequence is TGTGCCAGCAGCTTCCGGGTTAACTATGGCTACACCTTC.

V and J are TRBV18 and TRBJ1-1, with TRBD1 matching over 7 bases. Germline CDR1 reads KGHSH; CDR2 reads LQKENI. There are 14 residues in the CDR3. The V and J ends lost 3 bases and 6 bases, in that order; junction bases with no gene match: 7. The CDR3 here is CASSPIQGDAEAFF. DNA for the CDR3: TGTGCCAGCTCACCCATCCAGGGGGACGCTGAAGCTTTCTTT.